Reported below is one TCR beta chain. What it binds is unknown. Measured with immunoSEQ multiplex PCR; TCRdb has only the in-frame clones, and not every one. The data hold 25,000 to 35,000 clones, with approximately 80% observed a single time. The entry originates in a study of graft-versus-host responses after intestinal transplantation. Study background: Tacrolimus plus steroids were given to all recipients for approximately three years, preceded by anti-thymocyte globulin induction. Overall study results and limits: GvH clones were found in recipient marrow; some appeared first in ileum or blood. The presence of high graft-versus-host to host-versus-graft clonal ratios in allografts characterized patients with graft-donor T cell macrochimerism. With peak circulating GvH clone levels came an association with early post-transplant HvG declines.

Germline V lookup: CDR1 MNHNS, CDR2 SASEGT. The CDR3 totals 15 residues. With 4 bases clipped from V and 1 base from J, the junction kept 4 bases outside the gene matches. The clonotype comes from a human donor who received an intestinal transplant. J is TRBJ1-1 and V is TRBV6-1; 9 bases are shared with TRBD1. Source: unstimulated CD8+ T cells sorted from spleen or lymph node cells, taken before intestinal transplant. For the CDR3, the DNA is TGTGCCAGCAGTGGAAGGACAGGGGCGAACACTGAAGCTTTCTTT. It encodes CASSGRTGANTEAFF.